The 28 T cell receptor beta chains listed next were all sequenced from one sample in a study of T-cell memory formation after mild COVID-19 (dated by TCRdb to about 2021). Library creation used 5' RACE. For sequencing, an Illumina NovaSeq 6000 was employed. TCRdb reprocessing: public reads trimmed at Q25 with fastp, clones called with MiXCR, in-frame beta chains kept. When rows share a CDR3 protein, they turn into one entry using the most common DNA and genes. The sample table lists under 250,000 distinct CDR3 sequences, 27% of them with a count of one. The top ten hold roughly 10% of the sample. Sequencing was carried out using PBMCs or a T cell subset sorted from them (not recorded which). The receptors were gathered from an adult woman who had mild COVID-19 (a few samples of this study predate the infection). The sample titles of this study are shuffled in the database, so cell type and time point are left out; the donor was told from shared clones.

In DNA, the CDR3 is TGTGCCAGCAGTTTAATGGTTAACCTCCAAGAGACCCAGTACTTC. This codes for CASSLMVNLQETQYF. The chain is built from TRBV28 and TRBJ2-5, with D unclear. The V and J ends lost 2 bases and 1 base respectively, with 11 bases between them. CDR1 is MDHEN and CDR2 is SYDVKM in the germline V gene. The CDR3 totals 15 residues.

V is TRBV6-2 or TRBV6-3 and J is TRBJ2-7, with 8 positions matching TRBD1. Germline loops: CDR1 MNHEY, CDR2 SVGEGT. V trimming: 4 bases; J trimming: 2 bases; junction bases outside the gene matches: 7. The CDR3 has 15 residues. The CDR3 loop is CASSLTRTGPYEQYF. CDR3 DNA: TGTGCCAGCAGTTTGACCAGGACAGGGCCCTACGAGCAGTACTTC.

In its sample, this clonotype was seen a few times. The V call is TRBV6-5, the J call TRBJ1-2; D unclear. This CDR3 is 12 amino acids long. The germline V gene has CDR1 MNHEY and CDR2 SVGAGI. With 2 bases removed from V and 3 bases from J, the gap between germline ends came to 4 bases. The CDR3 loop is CASSYADYGYTF. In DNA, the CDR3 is TGTGCCAGCAGTTACGCTGACTATGGCTACACCTTC.

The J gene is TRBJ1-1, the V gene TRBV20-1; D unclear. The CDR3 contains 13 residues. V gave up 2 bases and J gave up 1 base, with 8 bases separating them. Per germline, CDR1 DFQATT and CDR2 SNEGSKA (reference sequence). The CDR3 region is CSARLGGNTEAFF. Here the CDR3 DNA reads TGCAGTGCTAGACTGGGCGGGAACACTGAAGCTTTCTTT.

The CDR3 nucleotides read TGTGCCAGCAGTTCAACAGGGAAACAGCCCCAGCATTTT. Its protein product is CASSSTGKQPQHF. The rearrangement uses TRBV12-3 or TRBV12-4 and TRBJ1-5, with a possible D match to TRBD1 (6 bases). The V gene lost 4 bases and the J gene lost 7 bases, with 11 bases spanning the gap. The CDR3 sequence is 13 residues long.

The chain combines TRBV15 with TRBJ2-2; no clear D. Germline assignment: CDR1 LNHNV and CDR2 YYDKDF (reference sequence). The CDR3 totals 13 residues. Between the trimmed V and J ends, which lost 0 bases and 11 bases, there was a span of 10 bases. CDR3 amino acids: CATSRDRVSELFF. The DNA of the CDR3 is TGTGCCACCAGCAGAGATCGGGTATCCGAGCTGTTTTTT.

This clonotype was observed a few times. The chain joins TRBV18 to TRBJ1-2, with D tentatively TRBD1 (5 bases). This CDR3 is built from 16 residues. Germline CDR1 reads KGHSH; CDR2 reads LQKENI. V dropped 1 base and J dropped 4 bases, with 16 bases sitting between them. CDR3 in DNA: TGTGCCAGCTCACCACTAAACCAGGGAGGCGGCTATGGCTACACCTTC. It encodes CASSPLNQGGGYGYTF.

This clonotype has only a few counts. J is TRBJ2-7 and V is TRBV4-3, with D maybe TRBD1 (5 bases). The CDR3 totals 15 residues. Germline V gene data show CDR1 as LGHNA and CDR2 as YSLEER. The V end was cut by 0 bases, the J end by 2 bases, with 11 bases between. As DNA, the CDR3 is TGCGCCAGCAGCCAAGAAAGGGGTCTTACCTACGAGCAGTACTTC. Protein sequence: CASSQERGLTYEQYF.

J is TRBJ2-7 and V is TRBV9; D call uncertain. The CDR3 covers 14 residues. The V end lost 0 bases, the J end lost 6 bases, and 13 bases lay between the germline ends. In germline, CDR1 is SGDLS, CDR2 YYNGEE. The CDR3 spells CASSVASFDAEQYF. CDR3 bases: TGTGCCAGCAGCGTAGCCAGCTTCGACGCCGAGCAGTACTTC.

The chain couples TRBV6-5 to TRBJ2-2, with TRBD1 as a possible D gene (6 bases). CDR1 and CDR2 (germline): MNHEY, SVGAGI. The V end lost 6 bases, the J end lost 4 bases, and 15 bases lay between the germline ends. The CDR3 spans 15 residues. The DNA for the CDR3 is TGTGCCAGCAGCCCCGCAGGGGTGGGCACCGGGGAGCTGTTTTTT. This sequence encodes CASSPAGVGTGELFF.

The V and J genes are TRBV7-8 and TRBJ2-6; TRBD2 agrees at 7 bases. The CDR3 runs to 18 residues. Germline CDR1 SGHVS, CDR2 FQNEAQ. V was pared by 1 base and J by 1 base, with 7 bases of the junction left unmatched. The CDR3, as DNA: TGTGCCAGCAGCTTAGTAGGACTAGATCTTTCTGGGGCCAACGTCCTGACTTTC. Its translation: CASSLVGLDLSGANVLTF.

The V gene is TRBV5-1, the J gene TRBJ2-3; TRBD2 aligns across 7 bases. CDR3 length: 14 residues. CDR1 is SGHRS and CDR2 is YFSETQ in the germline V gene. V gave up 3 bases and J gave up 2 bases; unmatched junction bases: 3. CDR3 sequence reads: CASSSRGNTDTQYF. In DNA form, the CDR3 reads TGCGCCAGCAGCTCGCGGGGGAACACAGATACGCAGTATTTT.

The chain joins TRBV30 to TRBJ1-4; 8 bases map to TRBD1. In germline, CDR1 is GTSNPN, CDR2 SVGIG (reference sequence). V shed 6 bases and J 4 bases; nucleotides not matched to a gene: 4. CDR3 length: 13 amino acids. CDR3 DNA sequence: TGTGCCTGTTACAGGGGGAATAATGAAAAACTGTTTTTT. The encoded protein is CACYRGNNEKLFF.

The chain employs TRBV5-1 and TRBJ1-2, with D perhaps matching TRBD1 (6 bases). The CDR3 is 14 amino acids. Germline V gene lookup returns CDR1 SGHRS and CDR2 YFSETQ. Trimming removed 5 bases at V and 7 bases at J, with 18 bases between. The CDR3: CASSQTGTNSGYTF. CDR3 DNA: TGCGCCAGCAGTCAAACAGGGACCAATAGTGGCTACACCTTC.

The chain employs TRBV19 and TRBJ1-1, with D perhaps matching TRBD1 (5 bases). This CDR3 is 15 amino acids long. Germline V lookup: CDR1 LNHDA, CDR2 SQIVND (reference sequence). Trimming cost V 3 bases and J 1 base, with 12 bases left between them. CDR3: CASSIGADRNTEAFF. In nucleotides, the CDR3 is TGTGCCAGTAGTATTGGGGCAGATCGGAACACTGAAGCTTTCTTT.

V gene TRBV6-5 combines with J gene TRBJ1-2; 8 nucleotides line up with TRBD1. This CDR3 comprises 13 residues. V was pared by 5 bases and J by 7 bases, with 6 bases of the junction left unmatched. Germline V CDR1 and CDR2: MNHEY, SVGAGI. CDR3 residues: CASSTQGAGGYTF. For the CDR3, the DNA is TGTGCCAGCAGTACCCAGGGGGCCGGTGGCTACACCTTC.

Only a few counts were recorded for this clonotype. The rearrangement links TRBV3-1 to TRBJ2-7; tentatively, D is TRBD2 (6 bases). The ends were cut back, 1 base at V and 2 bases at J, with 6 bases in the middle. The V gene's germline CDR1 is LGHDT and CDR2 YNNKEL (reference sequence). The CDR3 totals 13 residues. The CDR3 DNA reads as TGTGCCAGCAGCCAAGGACTAGCCTACGAGCAGTACTTC. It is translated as CASSQGLAYEQYF.

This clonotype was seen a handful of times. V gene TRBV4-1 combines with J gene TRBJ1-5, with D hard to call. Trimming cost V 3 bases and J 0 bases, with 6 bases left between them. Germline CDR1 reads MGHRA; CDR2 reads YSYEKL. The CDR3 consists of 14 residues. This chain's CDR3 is CASSQPYSNQPQHF. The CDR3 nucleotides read TGCGCCAGCAGCCAGCCGTATAGCAATCAGCCCCAGCATTTT.

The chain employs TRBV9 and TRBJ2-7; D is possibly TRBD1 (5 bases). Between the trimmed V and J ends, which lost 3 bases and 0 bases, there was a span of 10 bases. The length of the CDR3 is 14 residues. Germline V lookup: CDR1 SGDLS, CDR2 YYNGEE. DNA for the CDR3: TGTGCCAGCAGCGGCAGACAGAACTCCTACGAGCAGTACTTC. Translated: CASSGRQNSYEQYF.

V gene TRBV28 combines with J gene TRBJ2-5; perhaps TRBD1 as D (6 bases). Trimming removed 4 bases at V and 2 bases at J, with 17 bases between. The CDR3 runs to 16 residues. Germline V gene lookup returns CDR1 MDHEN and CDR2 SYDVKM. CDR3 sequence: CASSSPRQDRQETQYF. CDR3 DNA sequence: TGTGCCAGCAGTTCACCCCGACAGGACCGGCAAGAGACCCAGTACTTC.

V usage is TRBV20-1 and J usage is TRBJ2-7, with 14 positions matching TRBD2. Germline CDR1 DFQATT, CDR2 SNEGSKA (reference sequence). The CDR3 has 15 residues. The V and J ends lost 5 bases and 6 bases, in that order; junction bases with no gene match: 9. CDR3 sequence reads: CSARRLAGGPFEQYF. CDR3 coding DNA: TGCAGTGCTCGAAGACTAGCGGGAGGGCCGTTCGAGCAGTACTTC.

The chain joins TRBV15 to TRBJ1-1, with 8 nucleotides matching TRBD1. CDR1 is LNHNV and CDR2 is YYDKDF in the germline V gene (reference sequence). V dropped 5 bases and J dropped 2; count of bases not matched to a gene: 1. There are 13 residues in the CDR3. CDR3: CATSGQGNTEAFF. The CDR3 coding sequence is TGTGCCACCAGCGGACAGGGAAACACTGAAGCTTTCTTT.

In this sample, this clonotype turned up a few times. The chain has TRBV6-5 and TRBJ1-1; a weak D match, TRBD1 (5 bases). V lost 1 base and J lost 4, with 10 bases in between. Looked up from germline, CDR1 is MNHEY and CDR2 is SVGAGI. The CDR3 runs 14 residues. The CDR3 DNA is TGTGCCAGCAGTTACTTTGGGGGAGGCACTGAAGCTTTCTTT. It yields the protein CASSYFGGGTEAFF.

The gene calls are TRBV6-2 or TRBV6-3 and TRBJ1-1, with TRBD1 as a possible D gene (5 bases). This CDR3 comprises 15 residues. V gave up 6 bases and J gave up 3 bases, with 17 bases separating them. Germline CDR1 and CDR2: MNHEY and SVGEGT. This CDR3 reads CASSSPMGEHTEAFF. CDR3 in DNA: TGTGCCAGCAGCTCCCCTATGGGGGAGCACACTGAAGCTTTCTTT.

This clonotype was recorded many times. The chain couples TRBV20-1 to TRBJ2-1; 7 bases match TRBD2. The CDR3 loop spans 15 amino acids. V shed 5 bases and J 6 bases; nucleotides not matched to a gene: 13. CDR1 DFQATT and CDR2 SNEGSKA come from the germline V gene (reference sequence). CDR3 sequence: CSASTGTTNTNEQFF. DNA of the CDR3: TGCAGTGCTTCGACCGGGACTACAAACACCAATGAGCAGTTCTTC.

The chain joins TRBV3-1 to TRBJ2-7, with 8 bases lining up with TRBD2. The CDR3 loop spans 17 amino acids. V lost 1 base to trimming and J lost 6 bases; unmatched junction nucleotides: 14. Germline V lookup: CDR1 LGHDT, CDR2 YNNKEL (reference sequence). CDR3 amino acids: CASSQGLRVAGLSEQYF. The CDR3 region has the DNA TGTGCCAGCAGCCAAGGCCTCCGGGTAGCGGGACTAAGCGAGCAGTACTTC.

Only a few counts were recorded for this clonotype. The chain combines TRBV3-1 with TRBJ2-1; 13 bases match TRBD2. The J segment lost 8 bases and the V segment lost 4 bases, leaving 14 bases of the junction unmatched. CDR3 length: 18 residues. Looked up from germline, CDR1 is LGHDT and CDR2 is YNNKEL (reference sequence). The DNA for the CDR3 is TGTGCCAGCAGCCCCCGGTACGAGACTAGCGGGGGGATCTATGAGCAGTTCTTC. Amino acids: CASSPRYETSGGIYEQFF.

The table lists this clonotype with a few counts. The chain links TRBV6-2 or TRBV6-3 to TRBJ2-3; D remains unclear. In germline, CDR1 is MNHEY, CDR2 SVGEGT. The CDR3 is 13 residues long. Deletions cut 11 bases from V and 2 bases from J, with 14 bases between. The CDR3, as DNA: TGTGCCGTGTCGGCGGCCGCCACAGATACGCAGTATTTT. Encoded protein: CAVSAAATDTQYF.